What follows are 10 T cell receptor beta chains derived from one specimen sequenced in a study of cytomegalovirus exposure and HLA in healthy donors. TCRdb's table, derived via immunoSEQ multiplex PCR, lists solely in-frame clones and lacks some. Of approximately 270,000 clones listed, nearly 90% were seen once; the top ten hold less than 0.4%. The source material was PBMCs. These receptors were obtained from a woman between 18 and 29 years old in good health and CMV-seronegative.

The V call is TRBV6-1, the J call TRBJ2-7; the match to TRBD1 covers 11 bases. CDR1 and CDR2 from the germline V gene are MNHNS and SASEGT. The CDR3 contains 16 residues. With 1 base clipped from V and 1 base from J, the junction kept 3 bases outside the gene matches. The CDR3 region has the DNA TGTGCCAGCAGTGAAGAGGGACAGGGGGGTTCCTACGAGCAGTACGTC. This translates into CASSEEGQGGSYEQYV.

The chain joins TRBV13 to TRBJ1-2; 8 nucleotides agree with TRBD1. V lost 5 bases and J lost 6; bases outside the gene matches: 11. The length of the CDR3 is 15 residues. In germline, CDR1 is PRHDT, CDR2 FYEKMQ (reference sequence). The CDR3 is CASSQGQGGRDGYTF. As DNA, the CDR3 is TGTGCCAGCAGCCAAGGACAGGGAGGAAGGGATGGCTACACCTTC. Looking up the rest from reference TRBV13 and TRBJ1-2 gives the full variable domain: AAGVIQSPRHLIKEKRETATLKCYPIPRHDTVYWYQQGPGQDPQFLISFYEKMQSDKGSIPDRFSAQQFSDYHSELNMSSLELGDSALYFCASSQGQGGRDGYTFGSGTRLTVV.

The rearrangement joins TRBV28 to TRBJ2-4; D is possibly TRBD2 (7 bases). Germline CDR1 MDHEN, CDR2 SYDVKM. V was clipped by 2 bases and J by 4 bases, with 15 bases between them. The CDR3 totals 16 residues. The CDR3 is CASSLTEGGLKNIQYF. Here the CDR3 DNA reads TGTGCCAGCAGTTTAACCGAGGGGGGGTTGAAAAACATTCAGTACTTC.

The J gene is TRBJ2-2, the V gene TRBV4-1; 7 nucleotides align to TRBD1. The germline gives CDR1 MGHRA, CDR2 YSYEKL. This CDR3 has 16 residues. Trimming cost V 2 bases and J 5 bases; bases outside gene matches: 8. The CDR3 loop reads CASSQFKGAGTGELFF. CDR3 nucleotide sequence: TGCGCCAGCAGCCAATTTAAGGGGGCAGGAACCGGGGAGCTGTTTTTT.

The table lists this clone with a count of one. The chain has TRBV14 and TRBJ2-3; D gene unclear. Germline CDR1 is SGHDN and CDR2 is FVKESK. V dropped 4 bases and J dropped 2 bases, with 13 bases sitting between them. The CDR3 extends over 15 amino acids. CDR3 region: CASSPRGSNTDTQYF. The CDR3 nucleotides read TGTGCCAGCAGCCCAAGAGGCAGTAACACAGATACGCAGTATTTT.

This clone was counted between two and nine times. This sequence joins TRBV6-6 and TRBJ1-2; D is undetermined. This CDR3 has 14 residues. Germline CDR1 reads MNHNY; CDR2 reads SVGAGI (reference sequence). V lost 2 bases, J lost 1 base, and 8 bases lay in between. The CDR3 DNA sequence: TGTGCCAGCAGTTACGGAGTTATTAACTATGGCTACACCTTC. Translating gives CASSYGVINYGYTF.

The rearrangement links TRBV5-1 to TRBJ2-1; D remains unclear. V lost 4 bases and J lost 7, with 12 bases in between. The CDR3 sequence is 13 residues long. From germline, CDR1 is SGHRS and CDR2 YFSETQ. For the CDR3, the DNA is TGCGCCAGCAGCATGGCAGAGGTGAATGAGCAGTTCTTC. Translating it yields CASSMAEVNEQFF.

The chain carries TRBV5-5 and TRBJ1-1, with D perhaps TRBD1 (5 bases). From germline, CDR1 is SGHKS and CDR2 YYEKEE (reference sequence). The CDR3 has 17 amino acids. Trimming cost V 4 bases and J 1 base, with 20 bases left between them. CDR3 sequence (DNA): TGTGCCAGCAGCCCGCGGGAGGGGCGTTTGGGGAACACTGAAGCTTTCTTT. Protein product: CASSPREGRLGNTEAFF.

The chain is built from TRBV28 and TRBJ1-1; TRBD1 matches at 7 bases. CDR1 and CDR2 from the germline V gene are MDHEN and SYDVKM. V trimming: 5 bases; J trimming: 4 bases; junction bases outside the gene matches: 4. The CDR3 is 13 amino acids. DNA for the CDR3: TGTGCCAGCAGTCGACAGGGATCCACTGAAGCTTTCTTT. Residues: CASSRQGSTEAFF.

The rearrangement links TRBV4-1 to TRBJ2-3; 7 positions match TRBD2. With V trimmed by 6 bases and J by 2 bases, 8 bases remained unmatched. CDR3 length equals 15 residues. The germline gives CDR1 MGHRA, CDR2 YSYEKL. In nucleotides, the CDR3 is TGCGCCAGCAGGGGAATGGGGGGGAACACAGATACGCAGTATTTT. Translation: CASRGMGGNTDTQYF.